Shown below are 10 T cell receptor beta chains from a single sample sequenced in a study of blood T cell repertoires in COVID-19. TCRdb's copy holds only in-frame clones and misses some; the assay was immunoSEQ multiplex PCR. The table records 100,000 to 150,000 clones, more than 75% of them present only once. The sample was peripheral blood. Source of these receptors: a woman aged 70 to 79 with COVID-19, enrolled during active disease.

CDR3 residues: CASSIQETQYF. For the CDR3, the DNA is TGTGCCAGCAGCATACAAGAGACCCAGTACTTC. V gene TRBV11-2 combines with J gene TRBJ2-5; D gene unclear. V was clipped by 5 bases and J by 2 bases, with 3 bases between them. This CDR3 is 11 amino acids long. The V gene's germline CDR1 is SGHAT and CDR2 FQNNGV.

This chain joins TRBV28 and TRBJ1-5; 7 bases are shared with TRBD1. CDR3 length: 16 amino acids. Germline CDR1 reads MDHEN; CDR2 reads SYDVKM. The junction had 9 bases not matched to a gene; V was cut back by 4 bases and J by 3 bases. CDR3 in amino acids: CASSSRRDSPNQPQHF. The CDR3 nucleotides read TGTGCCAGCAGTTCCCGCCGGGACAGTCCCAATCAGCCCCAGCATTTT. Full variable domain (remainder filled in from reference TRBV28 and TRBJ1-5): DVKVTQSSRYLVKRTGEKVFLECVQDMDHENMFWYRQDPGLGLRLIYFSYDVKMKEKGDIPEGYSVSREKKERFSLILESASTNQTSMYLCASSSRRDSPNQPQHFGDGTRLSIL.

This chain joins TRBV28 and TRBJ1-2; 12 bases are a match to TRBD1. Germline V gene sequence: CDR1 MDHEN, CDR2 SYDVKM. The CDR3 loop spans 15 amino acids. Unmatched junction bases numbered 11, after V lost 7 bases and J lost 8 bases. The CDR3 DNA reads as TGTGCCAGCATCCTAGTGGGACAGGGGGCGGCGGGCTACACCTTC. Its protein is CASILVGQGAAGYTF.

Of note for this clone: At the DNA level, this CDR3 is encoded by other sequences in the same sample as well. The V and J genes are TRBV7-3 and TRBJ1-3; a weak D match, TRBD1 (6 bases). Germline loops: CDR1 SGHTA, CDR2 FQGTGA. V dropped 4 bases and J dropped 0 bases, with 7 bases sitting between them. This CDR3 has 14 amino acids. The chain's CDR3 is CASSSTGSGNTIYF. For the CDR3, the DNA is TGTGCCAGCAGCTCGACAGGCTCTGGAAACACCATATATTTT.

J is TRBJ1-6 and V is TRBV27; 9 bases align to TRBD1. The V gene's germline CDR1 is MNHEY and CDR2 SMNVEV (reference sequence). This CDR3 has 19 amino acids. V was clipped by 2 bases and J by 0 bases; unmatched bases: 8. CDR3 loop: CASSLIPGTGSSYNSPLHF. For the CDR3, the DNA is TGTGCCAGCAGTTTAATCCCGGGGACAGGGAGCTCCTATAATTCACCCCTCCACTTT.

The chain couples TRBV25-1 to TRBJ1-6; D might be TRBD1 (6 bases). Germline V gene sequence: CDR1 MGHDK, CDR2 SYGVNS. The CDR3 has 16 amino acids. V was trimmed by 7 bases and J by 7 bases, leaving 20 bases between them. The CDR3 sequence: CASNARAGAKNSPLHF. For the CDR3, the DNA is TGTGCCAGCAATGCCAGGGCGGGGGCAAAAAATTCACCCCTCCACTTT.

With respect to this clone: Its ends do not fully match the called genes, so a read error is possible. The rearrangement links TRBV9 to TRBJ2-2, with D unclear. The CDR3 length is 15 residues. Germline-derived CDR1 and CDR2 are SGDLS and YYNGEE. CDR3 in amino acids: CASTVNADSSGELFF. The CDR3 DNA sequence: TGTGCCAGCACCGTAAATGCTGACTCGTCCGGGGAGCTGTTTTTT.

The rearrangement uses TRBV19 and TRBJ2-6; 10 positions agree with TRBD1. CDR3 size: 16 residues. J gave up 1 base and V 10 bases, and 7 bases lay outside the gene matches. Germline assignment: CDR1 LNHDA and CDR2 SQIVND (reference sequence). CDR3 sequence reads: CATHGQGVSGANVLTF. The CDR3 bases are TGTGCCACCCATGGACAGGGGGTTTCTGGGGCCAACGTCCTGACTTTC.

The CDR3 DNA follows: TGTGCCAGCGCCCGAGGTCTCACTGAAGCTTTCTTT. Protein: CASARGLTEAFF. The gene calls are TRBV7-8 and TRBJ1-1, with D unresolved. Germline CDR1 reads SGHVS; CDR2 reads FQNEAQ. The CDR3 runs 12 residues. The V gene lost 8 bases and the J gene lost 4 bases, with 11 bases spanning the gap.

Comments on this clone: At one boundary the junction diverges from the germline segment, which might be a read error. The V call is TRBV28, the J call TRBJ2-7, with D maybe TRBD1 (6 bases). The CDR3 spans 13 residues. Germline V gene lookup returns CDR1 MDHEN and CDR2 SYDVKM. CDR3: CATSGQSAYEQYF. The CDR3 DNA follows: TGTGCCACCTCGGGACAATCGGCCTATGAGCAGTACTTC.